This is a list of T cell receptor beta chains from one sample in a study of blood T cells in healthy people across ages. TCRdb re-analysed the 5' RACE reads in MiXCR, keeping a single row per CDR3 protein. The repertoire holds about 750,000 distinct CDR3 sequences, 53% seen once, with around 40% in the top ten. The sample taken for sequencing was blood. The receptors originated from a man of 80 years or more in good health. Both conserved end residues are trimmed from each CDR3.

v_call: TRBV6-5; j_call: TRBJ2-1; cdr3_aa: ASSRPGGEQF
v_call: TRBV12-3/TRBV12-4; j_call: TRBJ2-7; cdr3_aa: ASSPPGQIYEQY
v_call: TRBV20-1; j_call: TRBJ1-6; cdr3_aa: SARESQPGQDNSPLH
v_call: TRBV14; j_call: TRBJ1-2; cdr3_aa: ASSQVEYYGYT
v_call: TRBV29-1; j_call: TRBJ2-2; cdr3_aa: SVMTGNTGELF
v_call: TRBV7-4; j_call: TRBJ2-5; cdr3_aa: ASSLGGQKETQY
v_call: TRBV29-1; j_call: TRBJ2-5; cdr3_aa: SVRGQGGRSEQY
v_call: TRBV20-1; j_call: TRBJ1-4; cdr3_aa: SASTGGPNEKLF
v_call: TRBV28; j_call: TRBJ2-1; cdr3_aa: ASSFASREQF
v_call: TRBV24-1; j_call: TRBJ2-1; cdr3_aa: ATSDSGRTGEQF
v_call: TRBV29-1; j_call: TRBJ1-2; cdr3_aa: SVEAGINYGYT
v_call: TRBV12-3/TRBV12-4; j_call: TRBJ1-2; cdr3_aa: ASGPQAVEFTNYGYT
v_call: TRBV25-1; j_call: TRBJ2-1; cdr3_aa: ASSGHGQTRYDEQF
v_call: TRBV7-2; j_call: TRBJ2-1; cdr3_aa: ASSIGLRAYNEQF
v_call: TRBV12-3/TRBV12-4; j_call: TRBJ2-3; cdr3_aa: ASSLNRGTDTQY
v_call: TRBV12-3/TRBV12-4; j_call: TRBJ2-5; cdr3_aa: ASRRQGVWETQY
v_call: TRBV10-2; j_call: TRBJ2-1; cdr3_aa: ASTAGGNYNEQF
v_call: TRBV3-1; j_call: TRBJ2-6; cdr3_aa: ASSQATGNGANVLT
v_call: TRBV27; j_call: TRBJ2-1; cdr3_aa: ASSLPPFEDRDLIAYNEQF
v_call: TRBV20-1; j_call: TRBJ2-1; cdr3_aa: SARDSSGSLNEQF
v_call: TRBV6-2/TRBV6-3; j_call: TRBJ1-1; cdr3_aa: ASSSPGLHMNTEAF
v_call: TRBV18; j_call: TRBJ2-3; cdr3_aa: ASSPFELAGDTDTQY
v_call: TRBV18; j_call: TRBJ2-5; cdr3_aa: ASSPYTAQETQY
v_call: TRBV20-1; j_call: TRBJ2-1; cdr3_aa: SARRGREVYNEQF
v_call: TRBV20-1; j_call: TRBJ1-5; cdr3_aa: SAPGQGGQPQH
v_call: TRBV28; j_call: TRBJ2-7; cdr3_aa: ATQKPDGAPEQY
v_call: TRBV2; j_call: TRBJ1-2; cdr3_aa: ASSTYNYGYT
v_call: TRBV4-1; j_call: TRBJ2-5; cdr3_aa: ASSQARDRKETQY
v_call: TRBV20-1; j_call: TRBJ2-7; cdr3_aa: SARVPSGRQNEQY
v_call: TRBV20-1; j_call: TRBJ2-1; cdr3_aa: SAREGLAGRSYNEQF
v_call: TRBV5-1; j_call: TRBJ2-7; cdr3_aa: ASSSPGRGESYEQY
v_call: TRBV24-1; j_call: -; cdr3_aa: ATSDPGTSVYEQY
v_call: TRBV20-1; j_call: -; cdr3_aa: SAASGGYETQY
v_call: TRBV28; j_call: TRBJ2-1; cdr3_aa: ASTILAGGSDEQF
v_call: TRBV10-1; j_call: -; cdr3_aa: ASSEGRLSETQY
v_call: TRBV20-1; j_call: TRBJ2-7; cdr3_aa: SAIDGGRARSYEQY
v_call: TRBV20-1; j_call: TRBJ2-3; cdr3_aa: SAKKTSGGVTDTQY
v_call: TRBV20-1; j_call: TRBJ1-1; cdr3_aa: SAPKGDRVNTEAF
v_call: TRBV5-4; j_call: TRBJ2-7; cdr3_aa: ASSSLPGSSYEQY
v_call: TRBV18; j_call: TRBJ1-5; cdr3_aa: ASSPSTVSYDQPQH
v_call: TRBV9; j_call: TRBJ2-6; cdr3_aa: ASSVAGSGANVLT
v_call: TRBV3-1; j_call: TRBJ1-2; cdr3_aa: ASSQDGLLWYGYT
v_call: TRBV15; j_call: TRBJ1-1; cdr3_aa: ATSRRQVTTEAF
v_call: TRBV7-2; j_call: TRBJ2-1; cdr3_aa: ASSPRGLAGGLYDEQF
v_call: TRBV5-1; j_call: TRBJ2-7; cdr3_aa: ASSLGPGQGMPQY
v_call: TRBV12-3/TRBV12-4; j_call: TRBJ2-5; cdr3_aa: ASSLDGYGTTSGRFREQY
v_call: TRBV3-1; j_call: TRBJ1-2; cdr3_aa: ASSQLQGYYGYT
v_call: TRBV6-1; j_call: TRBJ2-5; cdr3_aa: ASSESASGRVETQY